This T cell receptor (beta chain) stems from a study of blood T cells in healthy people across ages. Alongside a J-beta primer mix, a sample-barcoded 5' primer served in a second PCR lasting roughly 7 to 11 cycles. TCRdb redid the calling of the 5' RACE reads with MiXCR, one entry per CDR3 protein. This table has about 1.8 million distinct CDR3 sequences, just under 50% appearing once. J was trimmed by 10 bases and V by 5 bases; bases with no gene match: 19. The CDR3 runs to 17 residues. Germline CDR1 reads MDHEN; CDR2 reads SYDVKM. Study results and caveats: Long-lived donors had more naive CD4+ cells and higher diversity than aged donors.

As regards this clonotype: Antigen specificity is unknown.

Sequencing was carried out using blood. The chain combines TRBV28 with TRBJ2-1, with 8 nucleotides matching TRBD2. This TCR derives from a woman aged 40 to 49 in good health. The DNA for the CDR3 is TGTGCCAGCAGTCTGAGGCTCGTCCTCCGGGAGCGGGGGGAGCAGTTCTTC. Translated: CASSLRLVLRERGEQFF.